One sample yielded the 2 T cell receptor beta chains listed below, sequenced in a study of T cells in Graves' hyperthyroidism and ophthalmopathy. It was RNA transcripts that yielded the amplified TCR beta CDR3 regions. First-round RT-PCR of the TCR CDR3 relied on the HTBI primer set. Using its own MiXCR run on the multiplex PCR reads, TCRdb lists one record per CDR3 protein. The sample carries hundreds of thousands of distinct CDR3 sequences, roughly 46% recorded once. The material sequenced was peripheral blood or thyroid tissue (not recorded which). These receptors were obtained from a woman aged 18-29 years with Graves' hyperthyroidism.

This chain uses TRBV7-8 with TRBJ2-7, with no clear D. The CDR3 totals 13 residues. Per germline, CDR1 SGHVS and CDR2 FQNEAQ. V was pared by 8 bases and J by 3 bases, with 14 bases between. CDR3: CASSLMSDYEQYF. DNA for the CDR3: TGTGCCAGCTCCCTGATGTCAGACTACGAGCAGTACTTC.

In this sample, this clonotype turned up a few times. This chain joins TRBV7-9 and TRBJ1-2; unclear D gene. This CDR3 region has 15 residues. Trimming removed 1 base at V and 4 bases at J, with 13 bases between. Germline V gives CDR1 SEHNR, CDR2 FQNEAQ (reference sequence). CDR3 nucleotides: TGTGCCAGCAGCTTAGGGGGTGACCCAATCTATGGCTACACCTTC. Translating gives CASSLGGDPIYGYTF. Full variable domain (missing parts from reference TRBV7-9 and TRBJ1-2): DTGVSQNPRHKITKRGQNVTFRCDPISEHNRLYWYRQTLGQGPEFLTYFQNEAQLEKSRLLSDRFSAERPKGSFSTLEIQRTEQGDSAMYLCASSLGGDPIYGYTFGSGTRLTVV.